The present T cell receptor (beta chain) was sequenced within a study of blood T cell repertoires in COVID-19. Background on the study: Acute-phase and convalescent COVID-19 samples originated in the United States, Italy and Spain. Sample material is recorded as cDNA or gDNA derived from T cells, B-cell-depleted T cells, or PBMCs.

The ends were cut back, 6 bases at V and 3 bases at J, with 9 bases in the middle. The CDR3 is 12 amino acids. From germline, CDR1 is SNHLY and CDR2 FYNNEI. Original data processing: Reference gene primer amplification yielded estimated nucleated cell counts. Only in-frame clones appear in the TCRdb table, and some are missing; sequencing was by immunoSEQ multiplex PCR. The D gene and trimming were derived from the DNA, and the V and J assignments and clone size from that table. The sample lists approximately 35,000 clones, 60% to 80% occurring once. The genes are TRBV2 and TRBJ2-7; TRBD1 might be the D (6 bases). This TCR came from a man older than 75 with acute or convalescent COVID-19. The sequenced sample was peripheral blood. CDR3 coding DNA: TGTGCCAGCAGGGAACAGGGCTACGAGCAGTACTTC. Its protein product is CASREQGYEQYF.